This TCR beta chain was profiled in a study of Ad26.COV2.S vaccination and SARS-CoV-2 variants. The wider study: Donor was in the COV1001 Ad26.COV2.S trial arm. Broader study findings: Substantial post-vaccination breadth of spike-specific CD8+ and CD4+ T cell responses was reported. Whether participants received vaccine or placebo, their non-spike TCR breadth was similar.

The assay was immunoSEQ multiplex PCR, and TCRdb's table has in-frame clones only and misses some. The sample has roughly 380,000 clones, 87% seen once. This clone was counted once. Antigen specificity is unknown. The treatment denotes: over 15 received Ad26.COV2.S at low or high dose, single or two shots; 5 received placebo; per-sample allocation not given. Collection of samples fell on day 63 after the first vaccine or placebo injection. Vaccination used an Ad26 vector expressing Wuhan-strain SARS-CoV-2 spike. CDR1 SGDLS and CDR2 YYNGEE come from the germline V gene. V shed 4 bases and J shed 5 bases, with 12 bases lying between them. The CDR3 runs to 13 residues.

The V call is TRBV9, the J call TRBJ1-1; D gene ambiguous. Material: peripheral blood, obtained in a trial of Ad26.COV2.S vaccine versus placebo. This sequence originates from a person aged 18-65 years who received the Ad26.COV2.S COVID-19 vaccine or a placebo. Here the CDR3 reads CASSTTEGTEAFF. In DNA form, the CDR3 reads TGTGCCAGCAGCACGACCGAAGGGACTGAAGCTTTCTTT.